Sequencing of this T cell receptor (beta chain) was carried out in a study of cytomegalovirus exposure and HLA in healthy donors. Across the study: Within an early data release were 85 million or so unique TCRs drawn from HLA-typed donors. Notes on the study in general: Researchers counted approximately 160 TCR beta chains as cytomegalovirus-associated.

60 Vbeta and 13 Jbeta primers were used in PCR. In the source study's methods: There were around 80 million unique TCR beta chains by a later count, and approximately 12 million of them were shared. Only in-frame clones appear in the TCRdb table, and some are missing; sequencing was by immunoSEQ multiplex PCR. Clone size and the V and J calls come from that table; the DNA yielded D and trimming. Found here are around 200,000 clones, around 89% of them singletons; the top ten hold 1%. This CDR3 spans 16 amino acids. The V and J ends lost 0 bases and 1 base, in that order; junction bases with no gene match: 4. The germline gives CDR1 SGHRS, CDR2 YFSETQ. Note on this clone: The antigen is unknown.

This TCR was recovered from a woman between 18 and 30 years old in good health and CMV-seronegative. Sequencing was carried out using PBMCs. The chain links TRBV5-1 to TRBJ2-7, with TRBD2 matching over 10 bases. The chain's CDR3 is CASSLVASGGSYEQYF. Written as DNA, the CDR3 is TGCGCCAGCAGCTTGGTTGCTAGCGGGGGATCCTACGAGCAGTACTTC. Variable domain in full (rest from reference TRBV5-1 and TRBJ2-7): KAGVTQTPRYLIKTRGQQVTLSCSPISGHRSVSWYQQTPGQGLQFLFEYFSETQRNKGNFPGRFSGRQFSNSRSEMNVSTLELGDSALYLCASSLVASGGSYEQYFGPGTRLTVT.